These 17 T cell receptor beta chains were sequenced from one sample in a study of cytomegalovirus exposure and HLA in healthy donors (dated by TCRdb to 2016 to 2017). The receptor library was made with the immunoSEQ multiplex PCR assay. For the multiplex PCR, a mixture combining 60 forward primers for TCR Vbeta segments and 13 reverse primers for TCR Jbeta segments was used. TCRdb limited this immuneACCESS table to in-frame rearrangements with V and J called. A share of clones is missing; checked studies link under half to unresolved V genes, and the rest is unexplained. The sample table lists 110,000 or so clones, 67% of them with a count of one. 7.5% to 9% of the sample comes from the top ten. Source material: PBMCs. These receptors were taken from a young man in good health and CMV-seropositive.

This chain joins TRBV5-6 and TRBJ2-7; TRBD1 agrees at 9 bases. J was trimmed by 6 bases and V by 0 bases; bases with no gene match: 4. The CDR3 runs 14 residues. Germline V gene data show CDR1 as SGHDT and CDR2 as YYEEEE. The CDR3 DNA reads TGTGCCAGCAGCTTGGGGCCGGGACAGGGCGAGCAGTACTTC. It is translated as CASSLGPGQGEQYF.

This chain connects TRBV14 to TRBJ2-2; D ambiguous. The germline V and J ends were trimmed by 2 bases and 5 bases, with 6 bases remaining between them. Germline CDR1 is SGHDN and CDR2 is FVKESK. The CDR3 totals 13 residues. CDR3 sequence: CASSQRGTGELFF. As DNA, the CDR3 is TGTGCCAGCAGCCAACGCGGTACCGGGGAGCTGTTTTTT.

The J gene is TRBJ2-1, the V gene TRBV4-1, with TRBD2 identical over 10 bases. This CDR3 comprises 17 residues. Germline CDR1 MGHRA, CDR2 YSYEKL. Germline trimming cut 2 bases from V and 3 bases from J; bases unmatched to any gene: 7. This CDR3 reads CASSQILVAGGYNEQFF. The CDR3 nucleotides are TGCGCCAGCAGCCAAATACTAGTAGCGGGGGGCTACAATGAGCAGTTCTTC.

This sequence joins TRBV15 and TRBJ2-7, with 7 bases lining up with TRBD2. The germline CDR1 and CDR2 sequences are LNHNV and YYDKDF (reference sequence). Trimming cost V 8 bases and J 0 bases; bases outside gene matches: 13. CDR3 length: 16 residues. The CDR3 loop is CATRNDLRGSSYEQYF. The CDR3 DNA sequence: TGTGCCACCCGTAATGATCTTCGCGGGAGCTCCTACGAGCAGTACTTC.

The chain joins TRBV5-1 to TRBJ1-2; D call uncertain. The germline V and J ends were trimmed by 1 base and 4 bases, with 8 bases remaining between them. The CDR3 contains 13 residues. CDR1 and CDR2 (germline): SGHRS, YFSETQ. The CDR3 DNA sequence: TGCGCCAGCAGCTTGTCAGGCACCTATGGCTACACCTTC. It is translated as CASSLSGTYGYTF.

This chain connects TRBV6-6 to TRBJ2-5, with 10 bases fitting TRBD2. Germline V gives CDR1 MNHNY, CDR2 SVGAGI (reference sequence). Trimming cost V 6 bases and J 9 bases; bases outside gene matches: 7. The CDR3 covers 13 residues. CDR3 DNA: TGTGCCAGCAGACTAGCGGGGAGTGAGGCCCAGTACTTC. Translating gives CASRLAGSEAQYF.

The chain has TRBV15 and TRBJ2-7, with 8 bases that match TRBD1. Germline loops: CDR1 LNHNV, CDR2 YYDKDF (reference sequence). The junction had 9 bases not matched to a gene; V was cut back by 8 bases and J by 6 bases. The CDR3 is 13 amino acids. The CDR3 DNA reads TGTGCCACCGCGGGCAGGGGGCATGGCGAGCAGTACTTC. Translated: CATAGRGHGEQYF.

The CDR3 sequence: CASSSSDRNNEQFF. Written as DNA, the CDR3 is TGTGCCAGCAGCTCCTCCGACAGGAACAATGAGCAGTTCTTC. The chain combines TRBV11-2 with TRBJ2-1; the D gene is possibly TRBD1 (6 bases). Trimming took 4 bases from V and 5 from J, leaving 12 bases between them. This CDR3 spans 14 amino acids. Per the germline V gene, CDR1 is SGHAT and CDR2 is FQNNGV. Supplemented by reference TRBV11-2 and TRBJ2-1, the full variable domain reads EAGVAQSPRYKIIEKRQSVAFWCNPISGHATLYWYQQILGQGPKLLIQFQNNGVVDDSQLPKDRFSAERLKGVDSTLKIQPAKLEDSAVYLCASSSSDRNNEQFFGPGTRLTVL.

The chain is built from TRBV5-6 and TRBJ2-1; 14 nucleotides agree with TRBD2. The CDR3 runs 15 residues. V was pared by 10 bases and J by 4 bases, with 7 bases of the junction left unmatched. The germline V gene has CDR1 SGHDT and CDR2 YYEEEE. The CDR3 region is CAGGTSGRLYNEQFF. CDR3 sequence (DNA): TGTGCCGGGGGGACTAGCGGGAGATTATACAATGAGCAGTTCTTC.

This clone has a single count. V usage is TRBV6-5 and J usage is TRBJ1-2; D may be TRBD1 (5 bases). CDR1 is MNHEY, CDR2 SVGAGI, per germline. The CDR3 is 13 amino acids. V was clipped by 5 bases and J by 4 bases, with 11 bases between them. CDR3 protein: CASSRGRLYGYTF. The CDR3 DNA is TGTGCCAGCAGTAGGGGTCGCCTCTATGGCTACACCTTC.

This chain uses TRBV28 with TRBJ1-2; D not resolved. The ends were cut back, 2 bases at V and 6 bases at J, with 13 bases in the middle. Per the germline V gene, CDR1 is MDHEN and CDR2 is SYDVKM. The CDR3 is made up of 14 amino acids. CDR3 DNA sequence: TGTGCCAGCAGTTTAATGAGGGCGCGGGATGGCTACACCTTC. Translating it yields CASSLMRARDGYTF.

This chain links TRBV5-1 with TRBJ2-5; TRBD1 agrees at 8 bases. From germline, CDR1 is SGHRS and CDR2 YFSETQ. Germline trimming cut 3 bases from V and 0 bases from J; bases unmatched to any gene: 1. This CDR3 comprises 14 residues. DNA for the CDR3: TGCGCCAGCAGCTGGACAGGGAACCAAGAGACCCAGTACTTC. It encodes CASSWTGNQETQYF.

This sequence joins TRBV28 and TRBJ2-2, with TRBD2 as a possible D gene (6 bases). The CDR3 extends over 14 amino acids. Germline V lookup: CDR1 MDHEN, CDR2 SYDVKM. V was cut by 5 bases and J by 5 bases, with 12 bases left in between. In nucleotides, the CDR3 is TGTGCCAGCAGTCCAAGTGCGGGGACCGGGGAGCTGTTTTTT. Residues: CASSPSAGTGELFF.

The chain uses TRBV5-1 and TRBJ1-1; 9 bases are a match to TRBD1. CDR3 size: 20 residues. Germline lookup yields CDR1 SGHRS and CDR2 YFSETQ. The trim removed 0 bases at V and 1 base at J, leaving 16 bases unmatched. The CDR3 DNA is TGCGCCAGCAGCTTGGGGGACAGGGCCCCTAGCTATGTCGGGAACACTGAAGCTTTCTTT. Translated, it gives CASSLGDRAPSYVGNTEAFF.

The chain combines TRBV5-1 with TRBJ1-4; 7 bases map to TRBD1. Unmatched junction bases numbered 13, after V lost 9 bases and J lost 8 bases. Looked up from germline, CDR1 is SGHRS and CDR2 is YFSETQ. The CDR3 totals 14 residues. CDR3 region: CAIPPGQRIEKLFF. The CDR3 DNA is TGCGCCATCCCTCCGGGACAGAGAATAGAAAAACTGTTTTTT.

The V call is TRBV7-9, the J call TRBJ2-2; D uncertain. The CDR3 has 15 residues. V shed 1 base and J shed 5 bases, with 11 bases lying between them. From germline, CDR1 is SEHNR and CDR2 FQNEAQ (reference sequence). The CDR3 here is CASSLGQFGTGELFF. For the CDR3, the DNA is TGTGCCAGCAGCTTAGGACAATTTGGGACCGGGGAGCTGTTTTTT.

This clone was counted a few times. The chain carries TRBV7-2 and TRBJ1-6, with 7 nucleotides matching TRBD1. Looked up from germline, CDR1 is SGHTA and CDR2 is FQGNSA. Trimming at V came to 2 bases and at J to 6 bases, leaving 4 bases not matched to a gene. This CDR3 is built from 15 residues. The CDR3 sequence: CASSLRGQPNSPLHF. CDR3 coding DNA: TGTGCCAGCAGCTTAAGGGGACAGCCTAATTCACCCCTCCACTTT.